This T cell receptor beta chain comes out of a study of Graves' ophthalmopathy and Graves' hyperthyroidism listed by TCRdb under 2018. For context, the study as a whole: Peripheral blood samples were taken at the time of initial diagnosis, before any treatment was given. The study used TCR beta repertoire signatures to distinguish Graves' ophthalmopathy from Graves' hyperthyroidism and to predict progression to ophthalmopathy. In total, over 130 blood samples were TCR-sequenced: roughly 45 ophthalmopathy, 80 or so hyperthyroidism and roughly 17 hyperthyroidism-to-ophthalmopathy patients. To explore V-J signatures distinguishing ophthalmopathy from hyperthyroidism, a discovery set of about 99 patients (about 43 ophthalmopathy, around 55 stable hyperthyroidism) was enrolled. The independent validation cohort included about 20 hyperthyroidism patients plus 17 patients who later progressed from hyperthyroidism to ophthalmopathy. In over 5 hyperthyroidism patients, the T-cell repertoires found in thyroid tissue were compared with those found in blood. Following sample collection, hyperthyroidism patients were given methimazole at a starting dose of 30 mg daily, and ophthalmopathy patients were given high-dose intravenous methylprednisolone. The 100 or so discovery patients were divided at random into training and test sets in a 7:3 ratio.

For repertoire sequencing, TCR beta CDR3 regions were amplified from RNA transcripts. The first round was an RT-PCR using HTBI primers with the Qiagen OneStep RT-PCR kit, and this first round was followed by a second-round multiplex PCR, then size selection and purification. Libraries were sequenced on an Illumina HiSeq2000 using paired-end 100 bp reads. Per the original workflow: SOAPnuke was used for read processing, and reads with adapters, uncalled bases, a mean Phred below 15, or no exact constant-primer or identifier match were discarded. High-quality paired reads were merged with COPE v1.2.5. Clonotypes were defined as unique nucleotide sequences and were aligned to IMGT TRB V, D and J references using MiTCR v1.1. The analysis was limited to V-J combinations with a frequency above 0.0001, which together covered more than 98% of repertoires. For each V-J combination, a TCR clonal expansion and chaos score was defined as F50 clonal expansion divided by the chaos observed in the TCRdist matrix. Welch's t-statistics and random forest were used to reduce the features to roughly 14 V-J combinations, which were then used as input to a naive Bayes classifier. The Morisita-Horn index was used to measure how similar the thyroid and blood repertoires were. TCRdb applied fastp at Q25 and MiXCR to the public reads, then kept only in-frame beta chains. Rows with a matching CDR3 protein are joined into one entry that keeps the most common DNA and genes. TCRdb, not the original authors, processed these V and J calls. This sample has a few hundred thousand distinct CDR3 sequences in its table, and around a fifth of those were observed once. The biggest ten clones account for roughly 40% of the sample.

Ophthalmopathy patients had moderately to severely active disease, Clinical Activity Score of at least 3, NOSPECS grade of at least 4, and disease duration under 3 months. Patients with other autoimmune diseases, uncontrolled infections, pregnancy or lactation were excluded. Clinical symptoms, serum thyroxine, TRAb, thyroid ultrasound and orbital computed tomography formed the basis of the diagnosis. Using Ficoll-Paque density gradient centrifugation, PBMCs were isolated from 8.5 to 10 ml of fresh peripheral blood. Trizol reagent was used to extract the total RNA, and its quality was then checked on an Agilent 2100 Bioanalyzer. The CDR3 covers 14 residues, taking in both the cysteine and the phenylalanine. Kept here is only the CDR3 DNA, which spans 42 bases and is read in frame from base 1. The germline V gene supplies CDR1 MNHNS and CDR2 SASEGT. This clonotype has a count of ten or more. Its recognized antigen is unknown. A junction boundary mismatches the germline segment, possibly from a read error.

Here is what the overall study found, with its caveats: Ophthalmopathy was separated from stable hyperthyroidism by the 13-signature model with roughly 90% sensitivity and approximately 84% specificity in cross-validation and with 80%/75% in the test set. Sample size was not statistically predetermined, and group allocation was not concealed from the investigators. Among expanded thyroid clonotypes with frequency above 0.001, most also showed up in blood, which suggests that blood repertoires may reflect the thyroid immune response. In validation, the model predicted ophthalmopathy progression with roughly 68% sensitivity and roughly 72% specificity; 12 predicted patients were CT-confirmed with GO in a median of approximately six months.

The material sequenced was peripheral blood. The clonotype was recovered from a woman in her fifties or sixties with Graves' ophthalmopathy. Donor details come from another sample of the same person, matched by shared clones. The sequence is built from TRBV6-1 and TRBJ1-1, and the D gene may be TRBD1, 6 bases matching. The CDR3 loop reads CASSVITGRTGAFF. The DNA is TGTGCCAGCAGTGTGATAACAGGGAGAACTGGAGCTTTCTTT.